This is a list of T cell receptor beta chains from one sample in a study of blood T cell repertoires in COVID-19. Some clones are missing from TCRdb's copy, which holds only in-frame ones; the method was immunoSEQ multiplex PCR. Of about 530,000 clones listed, less than 90% are singletons. Sequencing input: peripheral blood. These receptors were collected from a woman aged 45-59 years with COVID-19, enrolled during active disease. Each CDR3 is given with its conserved first and last residue. D genes are given only for firm matches. Size is omitted from some rows. Given values are once, few, many or a class for expanded clones.

v_gene,j_gene,abundance,d_gene,CDR3aa,CDR3nt
TRBV4-1,TRBJ2-3,.,TRBD2,CASSQDPGASGGGTDTQYF,TGCGCCAGCAGCCAAGATCCGGGGGCTAGCGGGGGCGGGACAGATACGCAGTATTTT
TRBV9,TRBJ2-3,.,TRBD2,CASSVELAFTDTQYF,TGTGCCAGCAGCGTAGAACTAGCGTTCACAGATACGCAGTATTTT
TRBV28,TRBJ2-5,few,TRBD1,CASSHTGTGDQETQYF,TGTGCCAGCAGTCATACCGGGACAGGGGACCAAGAGACCCAGTACTTC
TRBV4-2,TRBJ1-1,.,.,CASSHNPLGGVKGTEAFF,TGTGCCAGCAGCCACAACCCCCTGGGAGGGGTAAAAGGCACTGAAGCTTTCTTT
TRBV5-5,TRBJ1-4,.,.,CASSLGGNEKLFF,TGTGCCAGCAGCTTGGGCGGGAATGAAAAACTGTTTTTT
TRBV6-1,TRBJ1-4,.,.,CASSDPGAILFF,TGTGCCAGCAGTGATCCTGGAGCAATACTGTTTTTT
TRBV28,TRBJ1-6,.,TRBD1,CASSLRQGVNSPLHF,TGTGCCAGCAGTTTGAGACAGGGGGTTAATTCACCCCTCCACTTT
TRBV2,TRBJ1-5,.,.,CASRGVMDQPQHF,TGTGCCAGCAGAGGGGTCATGGATCAGCCCCAGCATTTT
TRBV4-1,TRBJ1-2,.,TRBD1,CASSQTDRGNYGYTF,TGCGCCAGCAGCCAAACGGACAGGGGTAACTATGGCTACACCTTC
TRBV9,TRBJ1-2,.,.,CASSVAGRREDGYTF,TGTGCCAGCAGCGTAGCCGGGCGGAGGGAAGATGGCTACACCTTC
TRBV9,TRBJ2-2,.,TRBD2,CASSAWSGGQGTGELFF,TGTGCCAGCAGCGCCTGGTCGGGAGGGCAGGGCACCGGGGAGCTGTTTTTT
TRBV15,TRBJ1-1,.,.,CATSRLRDTEAFF,TGTGCCACCAGCAGACTTCGAGACACTGAAGCTTTCTTT
TRBV24-1,TRBJ1-1,.,.,CATSDRTPNTEAFF,TGTGCCACCAGTGATCGAACTCCTAACACTGAAGCTTTCTTT
TRBV5-1,TRBJ1-2,.,TRBD1,CASSPGQVPYGYTF,TGCGCCAGCAGCCCCGGACAGGTCCCATATGGCTACACCTTC
TRBV5-1,TRBJ1-3,.,.,CASSPNPGGSGNTIYF,TGCGCCAGCAGCCCTAACCCGGGGGGCTCTGGAAACACCATATATTTT
TRBV27,TRBJ1-6,.,.,CASSPGNSPLHF,TGTGCCAGCAGTCCGGGGAATTCACCCCTCCACTTT
TRBV14,TRBJ1-1,.,.,CASSQVSGDLRWNTEAFF,TGTGCCAGCAGCCAAGTCTCAGGGGACCTTCGATGGAACACTGAAGCTTTCTTT
TRBV5-1,TRBJ1-4,.,.,CASSSGGGEDEKLFF,TGCGCCAGCAGCTCCGGCGGGGGAGAGGATGAAAAACTGTTTTTT
TRBV9,TRBJ2-3,.,.,CASSLNPRASEADTQYF,TGTGCCAGCAGCCTAAACCCGAGGGCTAGCGAGGCAGATACGCAGTATTTT
TRBV5-1,TRBJ2-7,.,.,CASSLLPQQGSYEQYF,TGCGCCAGCAGCTTGTTACCCCAGCAGGGGTCCTACGAGCAGTACTTC
TRBV6-5,TRBJ2-1,.,.,CASSLRTVLEQFF,TGTGCCAGCAGTTTGAGGACAGTACTAGAGCAGTTCTTC
TRBV10-1,TRBJ2-1,.,.,CASSDGRAMDNEQFF,TGCGCCAGCAGTGACGGCAGGGCGATGGACAATGAGCAGTTCTTC
TRBV19,TRBJ1-1,.,.,CASTKGGMNTEAFF,TGTGCCAGTACCAAGGGAGGCATGAACACTGAAGCTTTCTTT
TRBV4-1,TRBJ2-3,.,TRBD2,CASSLKPAGGPTDTQYF,TGCGCCAGCAGCCTTAAGCCAGCGGGGGGGCCGACAGATACGCAGTATTTT
TRBV6-5,TRBJ1-4,.,TRBD1,CASSSGQVPINEKLFF,TGTGCCAGCAGTTCCGGACAGGTCCCGATTAATGAAAAACTGTTTTTT
TRBV5-1,TRBJ2-2,once,TRBD1,CASSLVLQGAGELFF,TGCGCCAGCAGCTTGGTTTTACAGGGGGCCGGGGAGCTGTTTTTT
TRBV6-1,TRBJ1-5,.,TRBD1,CASSEGRGQNQPQHF,TGTGCCAGCAGTGAAGGGAGGGGACAGAATCAGCCCCAGCATTTT
TRBV12-3/TRBV12-4,TRBJ2-3,.,.,CASRVSSDTQYF,TGTGCCAGCAGAGTTAGCTCAGATACGCAGTATTTT
TRBV5-1,TRBJ1-1,.,.,CASSLERTPNTEAFF,TGCGCCAGCAGCTTGGAACGGACACCGAACACTGAAGCTTTCTTT
TRBV5-1,TRBJ2-5,.,TRBD2,CASSLAGGMETQYF,TGCGCCAGCAGCTTGGCGGGAGGGATGGAGACCCAGTACTTC
TRBV5-4,TRBJ1-5,.,.,CASSRGQNQPQHF,TGTGCCAGCAGCCGAGGACAGAATCAGCCCCAGCATTTT
TRBV2,TRBJ1-6,.,.,CASSGTTTSSPLHF,TGTGCCAGCAGTGGGACAACCACAAGTTCACCCCTCCACTTT
TRBV18,TRBJ1-4,.,.,CASSPETENEKLFF,TGTGCCAGCTCACCAGAGACAGAGAATGAAAAACTGTTTTTT
TRBV5-1,TRBJ2-7,.,.,CASSLPGDEQYF,TGCGCCAGCAGCTTGCCGGGGGATGAGCAGTACTTC
TRBV6-5,TRBJ2-7,.,TRBD1,CASTRAGQGRNEQYF,TGTGCCAGTACGAGAGCGGGACAGGGTAGAAACGAGCAGTACTTC
TRBV6-5,TRBJ1-5,.,.,CASILHPRNQPQHF,TGTGCCAGCATTTTACACCCAAGAAATCAGCCCCAGCATTTT
TRBV6-1,TRBJ2-2,.,.,CASSEGKRSVDTGELFF,TGTGCCAGCAGTGAAGGGAAGAGGAGTGTTGACACCGGGGAGCTGTTTTTT
TRBV11-3,TRBJ2-5,.,TRBD1,CASSLNGRDRRETQYF,TGTGCCAGCAGCTTAAACGGACGGGACAGGCGAGAGACCCAGTACTTC
TRBV7-3,TRBJ2-1,.,.,CASSLMGSSYNEQFF,TGTGCCAGCAGCTTAATGGGGAGTTCCTACAATGAGCAGTTCTTC
TRBV30,TRBJ2-1,.,TRBD2,CAWSTGTSGYNEQFF,TGTGCCTGGAGTACGGGAACTAGCGGGTACAATGAGCAGTTCTTC
TRBV5-6,TRBJ2-5,.,.,CASKGAETQYF,TGTGCCAGCAAAGGGGCAGAGACCCAGTACTTC
TRBV5-4,TRBJ2-1,.,.,CATKRGGGTYNEQFF,TGTGCCACCAAAAGGGGCGGGGGCACCTACAATGAGCAGTTCTTC
TRBV6-1,TRBJ1-6,.,.,CASSDRGYNSPLHF,TGTGCCAGCAGTGACAGGGGCTATAATTCACCCCTCCACTTT
TRBV9,TRBJ1-1,.,.,CASSLRTDMNTEAFF,TGTGCCAGCAGCTTAAGGACAGACATGAACACTGAAGCTTTCTTT
TRBV5-1,TRBJ2-3,.,TRBD1,CASSPSRGGNADTQYF,TGCGCCAGCAGCCCATCAAGAGGGGGCAACGCAGATACGCAGTATTTT
TRBV28,TRBJ1-4,.,TRBD1,CASKDRDDPVNEKLFF,TGTGCCTCCAAGGACAGGGATGACCCCGTAAATGAAAAACTGTTTTTT
TRBV3-1/TRBV3-2,TRBJ1-1,.,.,CASSQALNTEAFF,TGTGCCAGCAGCCAGGCACTGAACACTGAAGCTTTCTTT
TRBV9,TRBJ2-1,.,.,CASSVAPGDNEQFF,TGTGCCAGCAGCGTAGCACCCGGGGACAATGAGCAGTTCTTC
TRBV6-5,TRBJ1-5,.,.,CASSYSGRAGDQPQHF,TGTGCCAGCAGTTACTCCGGCAGGGCAGGAGATCAGCCCCAGCATTTT
TRBV5-5,TRBJ2-3,.,TRBD1,CASSRDRPSSTDTQYF,TGTGCCAGCAGCCGGGACAGGCCCTCTAGCACAGATACGCAGTATTTT
TRBV4-2,TRBJ2-2,.,TRBD1,CASSQVGQDTGELFF,TGTGCCAGCAGCCAAGTGGGACAGGACACCGGGGAGCTGTTTTTT
TRBV18,TRBJ1-2,.,.,CASSPYPGEARGYTF,TGTGCCAGCTCACCATACCCGGGGGAGGCTCGTGGCTACACCTTC
TRBV7-2,TRBJ2-3,.,TRBD2,CASSLDRLASDTQYF,TGTGCCAGCAGCTTAGATCGACTAGCATCCGATACGCAGTATTTT
TRBV30,TRBJ1-2,.,TRBD1,CACDPGQGVFYGYTF,TGTGCCTGCGATCCGGGACAGGGTGTATTCTATGGCTACACCTTC
TRBV6-5,TRBJ1-3,.,TRBD1,CATRQGVSGNTIYF,TGTGCCACCCGACAGGGGGTCTCTGGAAACACCATATATTTT
TRBV11-2,TRBJ2-5,.,.,CASSLSQGAETQYF,TGTGCCAGCAGCTTGTCCCAAGGGGCGGAGACCCAGTACTTC
TRBV10-2,TRBJ1-2,.,.,CASSESPLLGGYTF,TGCGCCAGCAGTGAGTCCCCCTTACTAGGGGGCTACACCTTC
TRBV5-1,TRBJ2-5,.,TRBD2,CASRRNSGGYQETQYF,TGCGCCAGCCGCAGGAATAGCGGGGGGTACCAAGAGACCCAGTACTTC
TRBV30,TRBJ2-2,.,.,CAWSIALRGGELFF,TGTGCCTGGAGTATCGCTTTACGGGGCGGGGAGCTGTTTTTT